This paragraph covers one TCR beta chain sequence. Through a sample-barcoded 5' primer and a J-beta primer mix, a second PCR was run for roughly 7 to 12 cycles. TCRdb redid the calling of the 5' RACE reads with MiXCR, one entry per CDR3 protein. The repertoire includes around 970,000 distinct CDR3 sequences, just over 50% of them detected once, and about a fifth sits in the top ten. This entry is derived from a study of blood T cells in healthy people across ages. The CDR3 runs to 13 residues. Germline V gene data show CDR1 as SGHRS and CDR2 as YFSETQ. V lost 4 bases, J lost 4 bases, and 12 bases lay in between.

This sequence was found in a woman aged 60-70 years in good health. Sequencing was performed on blood. The chain carries TRBV5-1 and TRBJ2-7; no reliable D call. The CDR3: CASSVSNTYEQYF. Here the CDR3 DNA reads TGCGCCAGCAGCGTCTCAAACACATACGAGCAGTACTTC. Drawing the rest from reference TRBV5-1 and TRBJ2-7, the complete variable domain is KAGVTQTPRYLIKTRGQQVTLSCSPISGHRSVSWYQQTPGQGLQFLFEYFSETQRNKGNFPGRFSGRQFSNSRSEMNVSTLELGDSALYLCASSVSNTYEQYFGPGTRLTVT.